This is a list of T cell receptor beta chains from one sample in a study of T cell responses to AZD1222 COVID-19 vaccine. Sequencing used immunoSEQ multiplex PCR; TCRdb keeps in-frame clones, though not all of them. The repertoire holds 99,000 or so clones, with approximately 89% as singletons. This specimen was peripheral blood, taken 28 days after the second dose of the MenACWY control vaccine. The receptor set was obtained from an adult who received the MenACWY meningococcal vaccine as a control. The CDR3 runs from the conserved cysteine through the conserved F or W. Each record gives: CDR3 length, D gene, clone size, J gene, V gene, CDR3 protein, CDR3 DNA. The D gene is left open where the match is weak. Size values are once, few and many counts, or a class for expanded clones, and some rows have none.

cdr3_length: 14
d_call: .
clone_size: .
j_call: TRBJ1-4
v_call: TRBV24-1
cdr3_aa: CATSVGGIGEKLFF
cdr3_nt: TGTGCCACCAGTGTCGGGGGGATTGGGGAAAAACTGTTTTTT

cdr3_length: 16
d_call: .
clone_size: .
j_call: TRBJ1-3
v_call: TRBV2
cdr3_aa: CASSELGLYSGNTIYF
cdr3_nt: TGTGCCAGCAGTGAATTGGGGCTTTACTCTGGAAACACCATATATTTT

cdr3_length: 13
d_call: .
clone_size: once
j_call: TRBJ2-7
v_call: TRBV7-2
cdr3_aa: CASSLGAGSEQYF
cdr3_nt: TGTGCCAGCAGCTTAGGGGCAGGGAGCGAGCAGTACTTC

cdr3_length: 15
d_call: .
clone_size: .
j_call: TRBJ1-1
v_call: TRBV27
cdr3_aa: CASSFPRSRNTEAFF
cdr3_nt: TGTGCCAGCAGTTTCCCCCGCTCAAGAAACACTGAAGCTTTCTTT

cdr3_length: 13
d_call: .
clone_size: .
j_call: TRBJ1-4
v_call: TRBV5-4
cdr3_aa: CASSLSAEEKLFF
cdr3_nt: TGTGCCAGCAGCTTGTCCGCAGAGGAAAAACTGTTTTTT

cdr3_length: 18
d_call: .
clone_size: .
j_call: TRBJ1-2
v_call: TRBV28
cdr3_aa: CASSLLSGMFRGDYGYTF
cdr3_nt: TGTGCCAGCAGTTTATTAAGCGGGATGTTCAGGGGCGACTATGGCTACACCTTC

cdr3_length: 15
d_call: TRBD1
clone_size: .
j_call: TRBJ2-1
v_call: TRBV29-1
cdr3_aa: CSVDTGTAPWDEQFF
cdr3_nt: TGCAGCGTTGATACCGGGACAGCTCCTTGGGATGAGCAGTTCTTC

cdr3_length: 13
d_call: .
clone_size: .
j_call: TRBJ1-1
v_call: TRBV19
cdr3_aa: CASSAQLTTEAFF
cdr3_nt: TGTGCCAGTAGTGCGCAACTAACGACTGAAGCTTTCTTT

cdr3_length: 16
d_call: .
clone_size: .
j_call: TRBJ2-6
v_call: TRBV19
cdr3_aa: CASSMGRVSGANVLTF
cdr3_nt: TGTGCCAGTAGTATGGGCAGGGTCTCTGGGGCCAACGTCCTGACTTTC

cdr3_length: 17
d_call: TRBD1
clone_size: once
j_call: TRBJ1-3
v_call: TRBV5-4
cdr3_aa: CASSQTRGPSSGNTIYF
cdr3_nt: TGTGCCAGCAGCCAAACCAGGGGGCCTAGCTCTGGAAACACCATATATTTT

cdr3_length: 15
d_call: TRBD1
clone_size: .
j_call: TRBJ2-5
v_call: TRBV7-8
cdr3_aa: CASSSEGQGRETQYF
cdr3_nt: TGTGCCAGCAGCTCAGAGGGACAGGGGCGGGAGACCCAGTACTTC

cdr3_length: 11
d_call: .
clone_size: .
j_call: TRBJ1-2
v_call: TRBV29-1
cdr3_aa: CSVDDDYGYTF
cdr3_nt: TGCAGCGTTGACGATGACTATGGCTACACCTTC

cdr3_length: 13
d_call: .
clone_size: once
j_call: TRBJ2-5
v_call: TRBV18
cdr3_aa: CASSPPGRETQYF
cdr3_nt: TGTGCCAGCTCACCACCAGGGCGGGAGACCCAGTACTTC

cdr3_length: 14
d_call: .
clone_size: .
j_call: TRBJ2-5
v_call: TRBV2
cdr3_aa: CASSANRDAETQYF
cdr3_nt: TGTGCCAGCAGTGCCAACAGGGATGCAGAGACCCAGTACTTC

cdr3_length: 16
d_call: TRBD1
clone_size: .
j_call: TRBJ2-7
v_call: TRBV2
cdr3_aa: CASEGTDRAYSYEQYF
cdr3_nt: TGTGCCAGCGAGGGGACCGACAGGGCCTATTCCTACGAGCAGTACTTC

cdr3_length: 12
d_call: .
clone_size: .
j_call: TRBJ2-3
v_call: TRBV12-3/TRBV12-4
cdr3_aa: CASSFSGDTQYF
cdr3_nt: TGTGCCAGCAGTTTTTCCGGAGATACGCAGTATTTT

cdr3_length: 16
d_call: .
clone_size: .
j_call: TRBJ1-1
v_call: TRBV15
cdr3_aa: CATSRGAVRANTEAFF
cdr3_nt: TGTGCCACCAGCAGAGGGGCGGTCCGGGCGAACACTGAAGCTTTCTTT

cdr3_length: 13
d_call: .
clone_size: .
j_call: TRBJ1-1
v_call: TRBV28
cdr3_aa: CASSSPPTTEAFF
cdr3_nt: TGTGCCAGCAGTTCCCCCCCGACAACTGAAGCTTTCTTT

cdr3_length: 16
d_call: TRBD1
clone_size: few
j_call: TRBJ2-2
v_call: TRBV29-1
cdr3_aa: CSVEVGRDRGTGELFF
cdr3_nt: TGCAGCGTTGAAGTGGGGCGGGACAGGGGAACCGGGGAGCTGTTTTTT

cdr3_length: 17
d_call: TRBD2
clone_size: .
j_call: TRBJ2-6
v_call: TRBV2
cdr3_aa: CASMGTSGGPGANVLTF
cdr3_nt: TGTGCCAGCATGGGGACTAGCGGGGGTCCTGGGGCCAACGTCCTGACTTTC

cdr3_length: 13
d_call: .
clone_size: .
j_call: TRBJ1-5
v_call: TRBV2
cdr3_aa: CASSGPLPQPQHF
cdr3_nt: TGTGCCAGCAGTGGACCGCTGCCTCAGCCCCAGCATTTT

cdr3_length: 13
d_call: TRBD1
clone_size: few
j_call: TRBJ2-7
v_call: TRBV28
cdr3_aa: CASSSETGYEQYF
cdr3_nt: TGTGCCAGCAGTTCCGAGACAGGGTACGAGCAGTACTTC

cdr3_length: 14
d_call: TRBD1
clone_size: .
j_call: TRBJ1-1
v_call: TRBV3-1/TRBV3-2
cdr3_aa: CASSQDRGKSEAFF
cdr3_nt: TGTGCCAGCAGCCAAGACAGGGGGAAGTCTGAAGCTTTCTTT

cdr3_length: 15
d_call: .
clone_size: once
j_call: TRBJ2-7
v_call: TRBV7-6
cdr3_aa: CASSTRLSGASEQYF
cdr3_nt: TGTGCCAGCAGCACCCGCCTCTCGGGGGCTAGCGAGCAGTACTTC

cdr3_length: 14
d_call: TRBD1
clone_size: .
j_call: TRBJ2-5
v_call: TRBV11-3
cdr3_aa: CASSLQGERETQYF
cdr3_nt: TGTGCCAGCAGCTTACAGGGGGAAAGGGAGACCCAGTACTTC

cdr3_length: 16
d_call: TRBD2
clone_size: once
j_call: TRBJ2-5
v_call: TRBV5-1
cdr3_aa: CASSWGSGGNQETQYF
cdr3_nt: TGCGCCAGCAGCTGGGGAAGCGGGGGGAACCAAGAGACCCAGTACTTC

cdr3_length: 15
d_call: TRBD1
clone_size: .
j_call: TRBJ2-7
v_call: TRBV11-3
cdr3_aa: CASSFRDRGFYEQYF
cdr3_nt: TGTGCCAGCAGCTTCCGGGACAGGGGATTTTACGAGCAGTACTTC

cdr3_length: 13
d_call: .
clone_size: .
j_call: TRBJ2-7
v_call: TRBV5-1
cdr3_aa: CASSGGVPYEQYF
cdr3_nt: TGCGCCAGCAGTGGGGGAGTTCCTTACGAGCAGTACTTC

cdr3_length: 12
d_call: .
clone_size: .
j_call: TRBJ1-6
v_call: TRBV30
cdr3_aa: CACGPDNSPLHF
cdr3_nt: TGTGCCTGCGGGCCAGATAATTCACCCCTCCACTTT

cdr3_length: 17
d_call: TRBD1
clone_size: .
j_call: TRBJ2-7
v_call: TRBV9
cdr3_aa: CASSVAVGQDLLYEQYF
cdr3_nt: TGTGCCAGCAGCGTAGCCGTGGGACAGGATCTACTCTACGAGCAGTACTTC

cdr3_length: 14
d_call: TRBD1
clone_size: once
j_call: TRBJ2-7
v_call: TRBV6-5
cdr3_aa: CASSYYRGVDEQYF
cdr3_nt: TGTGCCAGCAGTTACTACAGGGGAGTTGACGAGCAGTACTTC

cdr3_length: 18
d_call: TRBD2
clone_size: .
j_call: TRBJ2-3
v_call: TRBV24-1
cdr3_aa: CATSDLPGLAGHTDTQYF
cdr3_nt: TGTGCCACCAGTGATTTGCCCGGACTAGCGGGGCACACAGATACGCAGTATTTT

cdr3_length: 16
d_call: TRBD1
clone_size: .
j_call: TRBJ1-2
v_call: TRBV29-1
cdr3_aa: CSVPDRTGQGFSGYTF
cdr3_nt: TGCAGCGTCCCTGATAGAACGGGACAGGGGTTCTCTGGCTACACCTTC

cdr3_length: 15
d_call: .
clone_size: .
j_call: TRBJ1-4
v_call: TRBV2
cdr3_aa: CATRATGSTNEKLFF
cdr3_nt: TGTGCCACCAGGGCGACAGGTTCCACTAATGAAAAACTGTTTTTT

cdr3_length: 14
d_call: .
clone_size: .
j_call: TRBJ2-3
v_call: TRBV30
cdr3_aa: CAWRSDPNTDTQYF
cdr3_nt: TGTGCCTGGAGATCCGACCCCAACACAGATACGCAGTATTTT

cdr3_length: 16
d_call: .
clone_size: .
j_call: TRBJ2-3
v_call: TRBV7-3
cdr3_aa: CASSLGGRSYTDTQYF
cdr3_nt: TGTGCCAGCAGCTTAGGGGGGCGATCATACACAGATACGCAGTATTTT

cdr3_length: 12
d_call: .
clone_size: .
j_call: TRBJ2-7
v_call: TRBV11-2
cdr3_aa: CASRGASYEQYF
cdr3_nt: TGTGCCAGCAGAGGGGCCTCCTACGAGCAGTACTTC

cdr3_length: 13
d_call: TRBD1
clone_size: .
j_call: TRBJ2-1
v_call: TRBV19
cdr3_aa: CATSGQGWNEQFF
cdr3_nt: TGTGCCACCTCGGGACAGGGGTGGAATGAGCAGTTCTTC

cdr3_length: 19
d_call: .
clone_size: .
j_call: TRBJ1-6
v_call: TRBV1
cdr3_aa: CTSSQDGWGSGPYNSPLHF
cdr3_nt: TGCACCAGCAGCCAAGATGGGTGGGGATCAGGGCCCTATAATTCACCCCTCCACTTT

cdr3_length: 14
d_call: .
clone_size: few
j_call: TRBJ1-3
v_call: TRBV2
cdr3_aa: CASIPGVSGNTIYF
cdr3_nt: TGTGCCAGCATTCCAGGGGTGTCTGGAAACACCATATATTTT

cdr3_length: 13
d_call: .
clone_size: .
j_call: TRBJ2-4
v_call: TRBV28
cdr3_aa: CASRLGAKNIQYF
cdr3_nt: TGTGCCAGCAGATTGGGTGCCAAAAACATTCAGTACTTC

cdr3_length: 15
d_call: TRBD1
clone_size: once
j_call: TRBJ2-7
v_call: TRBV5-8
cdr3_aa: CASSSYRTGFYEQYF
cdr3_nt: TGTGCCAGCAGCAGTTACCGGACAGGGTTTTACGAGCAGTACTTC

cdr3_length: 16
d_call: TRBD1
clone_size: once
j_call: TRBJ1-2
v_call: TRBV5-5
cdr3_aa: CASSHPMGQDGYGYTF
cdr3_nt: TGTGCCAGCAGCCACCCAATGGGACAGGACGGGTATGGCTACACCTTC

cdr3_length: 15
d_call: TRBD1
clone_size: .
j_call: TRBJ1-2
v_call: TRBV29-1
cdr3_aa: CSVGGDRGDYYGYTF
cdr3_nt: TGCAGCGTTGGGGGAGACAGGGGGGACTACTATGGCTACACCTTC